Reported below is one T cell receptor (beta chain). Its recognized antigen is unknown. Within one base of it there is no much larger clone, and no base qualities were kept. TCRbeta CDR3 regions were amplified from genomic DNA using the immunoSEQ Assay, a bias-controlled multiplex PCR. The published analysis was carried out like this. The number of nucleated cells in each sample was estimated from the amplification of reference gene primers within the assay. To quantify the absolute abundance of each unique TCRbeta CDR3 rearrangement, sequence reads were collapsed and filtered. Productive Simpson clonality was computed per sample as the square root of Simpson's diversity index over productive rearrangements. The table comes from immuneACCESS by way of TCRdb, which keeps in-frame sequences with V and J called. Part of the clones is missing from these tables; in studies checked, under half for an unresolved V gene and the rest for unknown reasons. D and trimming were read from the DNA, whereas the V and J calls and clone size are those reported in that table. The sample contains 85,000 to 100,000 clones, just over 90% of them found a single time. Of the sample, 1.5% to 2% falls within the top ten clones.

This record belongs to a study of blood T cell repertoires in COVID-19 (dated by TCRdb to the early 2020s). Context from the whole study: Collaborator samples came from the United States, Italy and Spain and covered acute and convalescent phases of COVID-19. The prospective study material was composed of cDNA or gDNA derived from T cells, B-cell-depleted T cells, or PBMCs. Subjects who had been exposed to COVID-19, were actively infected with it, or had recovered from it provided the deeply sampled blood TCRbeta repertoires that made up the dataset. The repertoires were released in a freely available public database intended as a resource for research on the immune response to SARS-CoV-2. Samples were obtained from the ongoing ImmuneRACE study (first 160 participants) and from some 1,200 subjects provided by 6 global collaborators. Nearly every sample came with metadata listing a de-identified subject ID, COVID-19 status, age in years and sex. Where HLA class I and class II types were available, the types were taken from metadata supplied by the sample provider, not from assay-based typing. Points the paper makes about the study in general: The amount of clinical and demographic metadata varied by source and participant and was provided uncurated.

Each collaborating institution followed its own protocols to collect whole blood in K2EDTA tubes. For TCRbeta analysis, collaborators shipped samples as frozen whole blood, isolated PBMCs, or DNA extracted from either of those sample types. Trimming at the junction amounts to 6 bases on V and 8 bases on J, and the germline ends lie 13 bases apart. There are 12 amino acids in the CDR3, from cysteine to phenylalanine inclusive. The kept DNA is CDR3 alone, 36 bases in frame from the first base. In the germline V gene, CDR1 corresponds to KGHSH and CDR2 to LQKENI. This receptor was taken from a man in his sixties with acute or convalescent COVID-19. The specimen sequenced was peripheral blood. The rearrangement combines TRBV18 with TRBJ1-1, with the D gene uncertain. The nucleotide sequence reads as follows: TGTGCCAGCTCCGCGGTTAGAGGAGAAGCTTTCTTT. Its translation reads: CASSAVRGEAFF.